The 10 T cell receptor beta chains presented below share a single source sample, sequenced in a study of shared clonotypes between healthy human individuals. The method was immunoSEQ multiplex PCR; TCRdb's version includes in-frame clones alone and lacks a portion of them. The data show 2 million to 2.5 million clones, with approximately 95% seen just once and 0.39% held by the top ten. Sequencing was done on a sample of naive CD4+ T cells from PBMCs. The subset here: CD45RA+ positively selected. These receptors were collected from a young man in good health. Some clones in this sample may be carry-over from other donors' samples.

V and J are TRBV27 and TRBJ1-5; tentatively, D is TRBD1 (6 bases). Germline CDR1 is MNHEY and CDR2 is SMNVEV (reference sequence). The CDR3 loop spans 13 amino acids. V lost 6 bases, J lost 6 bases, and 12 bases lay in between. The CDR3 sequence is CASSPEGGQPQHF. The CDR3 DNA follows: TGTGCCAGCAGCCCCGAGGGGGGTCAGCCCCAGCATTTT.

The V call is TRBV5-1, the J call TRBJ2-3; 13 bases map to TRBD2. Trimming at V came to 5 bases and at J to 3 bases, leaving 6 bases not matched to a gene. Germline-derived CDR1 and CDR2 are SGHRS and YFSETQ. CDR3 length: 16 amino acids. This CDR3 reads CASRPGLAGETDTQYF. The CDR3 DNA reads TGCGCCAGCAGGCCTGGACTAGCGGGGGAAACAGATACGCAGTATTTT. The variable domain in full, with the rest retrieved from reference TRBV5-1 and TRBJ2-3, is KAGVTQTPRYLIKTRGQQVTLSCSPISGHRSVSWYQQTPGQGLQFLFEYFSETQRNKGNFPGRFSGRQFSNSRSEMNVSTLELGDSALYLCASRPGLAGETDTQYFGPGTRLTVL.

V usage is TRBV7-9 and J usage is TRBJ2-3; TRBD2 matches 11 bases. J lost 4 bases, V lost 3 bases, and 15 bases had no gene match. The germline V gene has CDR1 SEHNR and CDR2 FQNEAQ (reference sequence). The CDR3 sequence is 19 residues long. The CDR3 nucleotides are TGTGCCAGCAGCTTCACTAGCGGGAGCCCTTCCCATTTCGCAGATACGCAGTATTTT. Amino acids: CASSFTSGSPSHFADTQYF.

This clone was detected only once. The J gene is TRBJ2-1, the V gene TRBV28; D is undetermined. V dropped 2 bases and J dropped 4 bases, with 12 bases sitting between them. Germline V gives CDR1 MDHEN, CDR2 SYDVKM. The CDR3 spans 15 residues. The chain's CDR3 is CASSLLAGAYNEQFF. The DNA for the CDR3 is TGTGCCAGCAGTTTACTGGCAGGCGCTTACAATGAGCAGTTCTTC.

This CDR3 is CASSVGGGRDHEQYF. Here the CDR3 DNA reads TGTGCCAGCAGCGTAGGAGGCGGGAGGGACCACGAGCAGTACTTC. The V call is TRBV9, the J call TRBJ2-7; 9 bases match TRBD2. The CDR3 sequence is 15 residues long. Germline V gene sequence: CDR1 SGDLS, CDR2 YYNGEE. V trimming: 0 bases; J trimming: 5 bases; junction bases outside the gene matches: 6.

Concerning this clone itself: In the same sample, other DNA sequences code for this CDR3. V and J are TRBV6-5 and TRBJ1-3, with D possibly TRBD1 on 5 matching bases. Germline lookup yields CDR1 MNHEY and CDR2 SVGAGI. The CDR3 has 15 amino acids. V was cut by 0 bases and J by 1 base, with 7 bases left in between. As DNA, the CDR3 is TGTGCCAGCAGTTACTCCGGGGCATCTGGAAACACCATATATTTT. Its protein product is CASSYSGASGNTIYF.

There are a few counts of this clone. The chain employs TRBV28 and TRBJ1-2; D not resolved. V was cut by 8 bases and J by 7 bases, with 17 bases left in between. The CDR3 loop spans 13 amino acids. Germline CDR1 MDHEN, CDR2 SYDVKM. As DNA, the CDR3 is TGTGCCAGCGGGAGTGGGAGCAGAGGTGGCTACACCTTC. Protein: CASGSGSRGGYTF.

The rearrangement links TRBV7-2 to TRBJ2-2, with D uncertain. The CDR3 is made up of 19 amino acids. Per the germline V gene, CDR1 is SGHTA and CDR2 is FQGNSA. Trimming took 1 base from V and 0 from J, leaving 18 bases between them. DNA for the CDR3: TGTGCCAGCAGCTTAGTACCTTCCTCAGGTACCCCGAACACCGGGGAGCTGTTTTTT. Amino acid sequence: CASSLVPSSGTPNTGELFF.

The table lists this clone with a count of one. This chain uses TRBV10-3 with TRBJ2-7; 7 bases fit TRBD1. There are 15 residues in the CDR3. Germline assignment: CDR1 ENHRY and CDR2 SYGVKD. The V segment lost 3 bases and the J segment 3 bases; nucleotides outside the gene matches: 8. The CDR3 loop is CAISEIPGQLYEQYF. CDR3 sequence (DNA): TGTGCCATCAGTGAAATACCGGGACAGCTCTACGAGCAGTACTTC.

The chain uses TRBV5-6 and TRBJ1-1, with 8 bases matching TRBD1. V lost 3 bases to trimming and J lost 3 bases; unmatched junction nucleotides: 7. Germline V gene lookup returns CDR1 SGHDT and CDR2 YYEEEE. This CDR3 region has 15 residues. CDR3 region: CASSWTGSRHTEAFF. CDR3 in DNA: TGTGCCAGCAGCTGGACAGGGTCACGACACACTGAAGCTTTCTTT.